A single sample is the source of the 19 T cell receptor beta chains below, sequenced in a study of CD8 T cells in Susac syndrome. Random hexamers were used to reverse transcribe an amount of about 0.45 to 1 ug RNA. One entry per CDR3 protein results from TCRdb running MiXCR on the immunoSEQ multiplex PCR reads. This repertoire shows approximately 210,000 distinct CDR3 sequences, approximately 94% found once; its top ten account for around 0.16%. The source material was CD4+ T cells from PBMCs. These receptors came from a human donor with Susac syndrome.

The chain links TRBV4-2 to TRBJ1-6, with 9 bases fitting TRBD1. Losses at the gene ends were 1 base for V and 10 bases for J; bases not matched to a gene: 8. Germline CDR1 is LGHNA and CDR2 is YNFKEQ. This CDR3 spans 16 amino acids. CDR3: CASSQAQGARGSPLHF. The DNA of the CDR3 is TGTGCCAGCAGCCAAGCACAGGGGGCTCGGGGATCACCCCTCCACTTT.

The chain is built from TRBV10-3 and TRBJ2-7; D remains unclear. Germline V gene data show CDR1 as ENHRY and CDR2 as SYGVKD. V was pared by 0 bases and J by 4 bases, with 13 bases between. This CDR3 has 15 residues. CDR3 region: CAISESRVPPYEQYF. In DNA, the CDR3 is TGTGCCATCAGTGAGTCAAGGGTACCCCCTTACGAGCAGTACTTC.

The chain has TRBV12-3 or TRBV12-4 and TRBJ2-3; no firm D call. Trimming removed 3 bases from V and 2 bases from J, with 12 bases in between. The length of the CDR3 is 15 residues. CDR3 in amino acids: CASSFSSLNTDTQYF. In DNA, the CDR3 is TGTGCCAGCAGTTTCAGCTCGCTCAACACAGATACGCAGTATTTT.

The J gene is TRBJ1-4, the V gene TRBV6-1; TRBD1 agrees at 9 bases. J gave up 4 bases and V 8 bases, and 11 bases lay outside the gene matches. The CDR3 covers 16 residues. CDR1 and CDR2 from the germline V gene are MNHNS and SASEGT. The chain's CDR3 is CASCLRPGQGNEKLFF. Written as DNA, the CDR3 is TGTGCCAGCTGCCTGCGCCCGGGACAGGGTAATGAAAAACTGTTTTTT.

The V gene is TRBV30, the J gene TRBJ1-5; perhaps TRBD1 as D (5 bases). This CDR3 has 14 residues. V was clipped by 5 bases and J by 1 base, with 12 bases between them. Germline V gene lookup returns CDR1 GTSNPN and CDR2 SVGIG (reference sequence). This CDR3 is CAWGREMSNQPQHF. In DNA, the CDR3 is TGTGCCTGGGGCAGGGAAATGAGCAATCAGCCCCAGCATTTT.

The chain is built from TRBV6-2 or TRBV6-3 and TRBJ2-5, with D uncertain. V was trimmed by 5 bases and J by 2 bases, leaving 15 bases between them. Germline lookup yields CDR1 MNHEY and CDR2 SVGEGT. The CDR3 contains 15 residues. The CDR3 nucleotides read TGTGCCAGCAGTCCACACGAGGACGGACAAGAGACCCAGTACTTC. The encoded protein is CASSPHEDGQETQYF.

This CDR3 reads CASSLQRNEKLFF. Written as DNA, the CDR3 is TGTGCCAGCAGTTTACAGAGGAATGAAAAACTGTTTTTT. V and J are TRBV6-2 or TRBV6-3 and TRBJ1-4; no firm D call. Trimming cost V 4 bases and J 5 bases, with 8 bases left between them. Germline loops: CDR1 MNHEY, CDR2 SVGEGT. CDR3 length equals 13 residues.

The chain joins TRBV5-1 to TRBJ1-4; 7 nucleotides agree with TRBD1. The V gene's germline CDR1 is SGHRS and CDR2 YFSETQ. V gave up 7 bases and J gave up 2 bases; unmatched junction bases: 8. The CDR3 spans 15 residues. The CDR3 reads CASAMGTATNEKLFF. The CDR3 region has the DNA TGCGCCAGCGCCATGGGGACAGCGACTAATGAAAAACTGTTTTTT.

In nucleotides, the CDR3 is TGTGCCAACAGGGATGGCTACACCTTC. Its translation is CANRDGYTF. J is TRBJ1-2 and V is TRBV2; D may be TRBD1 (6 bases). The CDR3 covers 9 residues. V was trimmed by 10 bases and J by 6 bases, leaving 6 bases between them. Looked up from germline, CDR1 is SNHLY and CDR2 is FYNNEI. Drawing the rest from reference TRBV2 and TRBJ1-2, the complete variable domain is EPEVTQTPSHQVTQMGQEVILRCVPISNHLYFYWYRQILGQKVEFLVSFYNNEISEKSEIFDDQFSVERPDGSNFTLKIRSTKLEDSAMYFCANRDGYTFGSGTRLTVV.

The CDR3 sequence: CARSGAGNEQFF. The CDR3 DNA sequence: TGTGCCAGATCGGGGGCAGGAAATGAGCAGTTCTTC. The chain has TRBV2 and TRBJ2-1; D could derive from TRBD1 or TRBD2 (6 bases each). The CDR3 sequence is 12 residues long. Trimming left V 9 bases short and J 7 bases short, with 13 bases between. CDR1 and CDR2 from the germline V gene are SNHLY and FYNNEI.

This clonotype came up once. The J gene is TRBJ1-1, the V gene TRBV7-9, with D possibly TRBD1 on 6 matching bases. CDR1 is SEHNR, CDR2 FQNEAQ, per germline (reference sequence). The CDR3 extends over 17 amino acids. The V end was cut by 5 bases, the J end by 1 base, with 20 bases between. The chain's CDR3 is CASSASRWGQANTEAFF. The CDR3 region has the DNA TGTGCCAGCAGCGCCTCTCGTTGGGGACAAGCGAACACTGAAGCTTTCTTT.

The V gene is TRBV7-2, the J gene TRBJ2-1, with 8 bases matching TRBD2. The CDR3 has 15 residues. After removal of 3 bases from V and 7 bases from J, the junction contained 8 bases not matched to a gene. Looked up from germline, CDR1 is SGHTA and CDR2 is FQGNSA. This chain's CDR3 is CASSFGRGGRNEQFF. CDR3 DNA sequence: TGTGCCAGCAGCTTTGGTCGGGGGGGCCGGAATGAGCAGTTCTTC.

This clonotype was counted a single time. This rearrangement joins TRBV7-8 to TRBJ2-7, with 9 bases aligning to TRBD1. Trimming at V came to 3 bases and at J to 1 base, leaving 7 bases not matched to a gene. The CDR3 is 16 amino acids. From germline, CDR1 is SGHVS and CDR2 FQNEAQ. The CDR3 coding sequence is TGTGCCAGCAGCTTCCGGGACAGGGACAAATCCTACGAGCAGTACTTC. Amino acid sequence: CASSFRDRDKSYEQYF.

This chain uses TRBV20-1 with TRBJ2-7; D might be TRBD1 or TRBD2, each matching 5 bases. The CDR3 loop spans 14 amino acids. From germline, CDR1 is DFQATT and CDR2 SNEGSKA (reference sequence). The germline V and J ends were trimmed by 6 bases and 0 bases, with 15 bases remaining between them. The CDR3 coding sequence is TGCAGTGCCACCGGGGCAAGGGGCTCCTACGAGCAGTACTTC. This gives the protein CSATGARGSYEQYF.

This sequence joins TRBV9 and TRBJ1-2, with 8 bases fitting TRBD1. Trimming removed 3 bases from V and 9 bases from J; junction bases left unmatched: 10. CDR1 is SGDLS, CDR2 YYNGEE, per germline. The CDR3 contains 14 residues. The CDR3 bases are TGTGCCAGCAGCGCCTCTTTCGACAGGGGCCGCTACACCTTC. This gives the protein CASSASFDRGRYTF.

The chain employs TRBV20-1 and TRBJ2-3; D is uncertain. The CDR3 contains 13 residues. Trimming removed 3 bases from V and 3 bases from J, with 10 bases in between. The germline V gene encodes CDR1 DFQATT and CDR2 SNEGSKA (reference sequence). The CDR3 nucleotides read TGCAGTGCTAGTGCGACTTGGACAGATACGCAGTATTTT. Translated, it gives CSASATWTDTQYF.

The rearrangement joins TRBV19 to TRBJ1-6; tentative D call: TRBD1 (5 bases). Trimming pared 3 bases from V and 7 bases from J, leaving 16 bases between. The germline V gene encodes CDR1 LNHDA and CDR2 SQIVND (reference sequence). CDR3 size: 16 residues. CDR3 loop: CASSIIVGTGNSPLHF. Written as DNA, the CDR3 is TGTGCCAGTAGTATCATTGTTGGGACGGGGAATTCACCCCTCCACTTT. The variable domain in full, with the rest retrieved from reference TRBV19 and TRBJ1-6, is DGGITQSPKYLFRKEGQNVTLSCEQNLNHDAMYWYRQDPGQGLRLIYYSQIVNDFQKGDIAEGYSVSREKKESFPLTVTSAQKNPTAFYLCASSIIVGTGNSPLHFGNGTRLTVT.

As for this clonotype: Germline is not matched at one junction end, which may reflect a read error. The chain couples TRBV10-3 to TRBJ1-6; D might be TRBD1 (5 bases). The CDR3 totals 11 residues. CDR1 ENHRY and CDR2 SYGVKD come from the germline V gene. The CDR3, as DNA: TGTGCCATCAGTGAAGGGGCTGGATCAGTATTT. This codes for CAISEGAGSVF.

The sample holds a few counts of this clonotype. The chain is built from TRBV28 and TRBJ1-2; TRBD1 aligns across 7 bases. Trimming cost V 8 bases and J 3 bases; bases outside gene matches: 6. Germline lookup yields CDR1 MDHEN and CDR2 SYDVKM. The CDR3 is 13 residues long. The CDR3 is CASRTGVDYGYTF. DNA of the CDR3: TGTGCCAGCCGAACAGGGGTGGACTATGGCTACACCTTC.